The entry below gives a single TCR beta chain sequence along with its context. Antigen unknown. The same CDR3 arises from other DNA sequences in this sample as well. In the PCR, 60 Vbeta and 13 Jbeta primers were used. Data came from immunoSEQ multiplex PCR; TCRdb stores just in-frame clones and leaves some out. The data show some 110,000 clones, approximately 70% seen once. The data originate from a study of cytomegalovirus exposure and HLA in healthy donors. The CDR3 has 17 amino acids. V was clipped by 3 bases and J by 0 bases, with 15 bases between them. Germline CDR1 reads MDHEN; CDR2 reads SYDVKM. Findings and limits, study-wide: After further analysis at a later stage, some 15,000 TCR beta sequences were associated with HLA alleles at 0.05 false discovery rate. Among the sequence variants, a highly shared cluster was likely an artifact of sequencing. In a later analysis, compared with equally common non-associated chains, HLA-associated beta chains were more expanded. The study put some 150 TCR beta chains on its list as cytomegalovirus-associated.

J is TRBJ1-3 and V is TRBV28, with D unresolved. This clonotype was obtained from a boy aged 5-17 years in good health and CMV-seronegative. Input material: PBMCs. CDR3 sequence: CASSLSGGGLSGNTIYF. The CDR3 DNA is TGTGCCAGCAGTTTGTCAGGAGGTGGTCTCTCTGGAAACACCATATATTTT.